The 18 T cell receptor beta chains below were found in one sample sequenced in a study of neoadjuvant anti-PD-1 for oral cavity cancer (dated by TCRdb to the early 2020s). The sample's time point, from its label and the paper: before neoadjuvant nivolumab. Receptor amplification or capture employed the immunoSEQ multiplex PCR assay. TCRdb re-hosts the immuneACCESS table, in-frame sequences only. Its copies lack some clones; in the studies checked, an unresolved V gene accounts for under half of them, and the cause for the rest is not known. The sample table shows under 10,000 clones, and 60% to 75% are seen once. The top ten clonotypes cover 7.5% to 9% of the sample. Material: tumor tissue, obtained before nivolumab (anti-PD-1) treatment. The receptor set was obtained from a person aged 40 to 85 with oral cavity squamous cell carcinoma.

A word on this clone: Additional DNA sequences in this sample encode the identical CDR3. V is TRBV6-5 and J is TRBJ1-2; D may be TRBD1 (6 bases). V shed 9 bases and J shed 7 bases, with 21 bases lying between them. CDR3 size: 14 residues. The germline V gene has CDR1 MNHEY and CDR2 SVGAGI. This CDR3 is CASSQGGGFLGYTF. DNA for the CDR3: TGTGCCAGTAGCCAGGGAGGGGGTTTTCTTGGCTACACCTTC.

This chain uses TRBV5-1 with TRBJ1-1; 9 bases line up with TRBD1. The CDR3 length is 14 residues. V gave up 4 bases and J gave up 8 bases; unmatched junction bases: 9. In germline, CDR1 is SGHRS, CDR2 YFSETQ. DNA for the CDR3: TGCGCCAGCAGCCAGACCGCCGGGACAGGGGAAGCTTTCTTT. Its translation: CASSQTAGTGEAFF.

The chain's CDR3 is CASSQDESGNEKLFF. DNA for the CDR3: TGTGCCAGCAGCCAAGATGAATCGGGTAATGAAAAACTGTTTTTT. This sequence joins TRBV4-2 and TRBJ1-4; D unclear. Germline V gene sequence: CDR1 LGHNA, CDR2 YNFKEQ. The CDR3 has 15 residues. Trimming removed 0 bases from V and 4 bases from J, with 9 bases in between.

V usage is TRBV19 and J usage is TRBJ1-2; 10 nucleotides align to TRBD1. The CDR3 spans 15 residues. Germline loops: CDR1 LNHDA, CDR2 SQIVND (reference sequence). V trimming: 1 base; J trimming: 8 bases; junction bases outside the gene matches: 7. The CDR3 sequence is CASSIGRTGGSGYTF. In nucleotides, the CDR3 is TGTGCCAGTAGTATAGGCCGGACAGGGGGAAGCGGCTACACCTTC.

The J gene is TRBJ2-2, the V gene TRBV7-7; 10 positions agree with TRBD2. V was pared by 6 bases and J by 2 bases, with 3 bases of the junction left unmatched. The CDR3 sequence is 15 residues long. Germline CDR1 and CDR2: SSHAT and FNYEAQ (reference sequence). CDR3 coding DNA: TGTGCCAGCAGTCCTAGCGGGGGAAACACCGGGGAGCTGTTTTTT. Translated: CASSPSGGNTGELFF.

This clone was observed a handful of times. The CDR3, as DNA: TGCGCCAGCAGTGACTTGACTAGCGGGAGTTCCTACAATGAGCAGTTCTTC. It translates to CASSDLTSGSSYNEQFF. V is TRBV10-2 and J is TRBJ2-1, with 12 bases fitting TRBD2. From germline, CDR1 is WSHSY and CDR2 SAAADI. Losses at the gene ends were 3 bases for V and 1 base for J; bases not matched to a gene: 4. The CDR3 sequence is 17 residues long.

This clone was observed a few times. This chain's CDR3 is CASSLGTSNQPQHF. The CDR3 DNA sequence: TGCGCCAGCAGCTTGGGTACGAGCAATCAGCCCCAGCATTTT. V gene TRBV5-1 combines with J gene TRBJ1-5; unclear D gene. The length of the CDR3 is 14 residues. V was shortened by 0 bases and J by 1 base, with 5 bases between the two germline ends. Germline CDR1 is SGHRS and CDR2 is YFSETQ.

In its sample, this clone was seen a few times. The V gene is TRBV6-5, the J gene TRBJ1-2; perhaps TRBD1 as D (5 bases). The CDR3 is made up of 15 amino acids. Germline assignment: CDR1 MNHEY and CDR2 SVGAGI. With 2 bases removed from V and 5 bases from J, the gap between germline ends came to 15 bases. CDR3 sequence (DNA): TGTGCCAGCAGTTACCTCTGGGCAGGGCAATATGGCTACACCTTC. This encodes CASSYLWAGQYGYTF.

The count of this clone is one. The chain uses TRBV18 and TRBJ2-3, with D possibly called TRBD1 or TRBD2 (5 bases each). With 0 bases removed from V and 0 bases from J, the gap between germline ends came to 10 bases. The CDR3 is 16 amino acids. Germline values: CDR1 KGHSH, CDR2 LQKENI. This chain's CDR3 is CASSPPNGASTDTQYF. As DNA, the CDR3 is TGTGCCAGCTCACCACCGAACGGGGCTAGCACAGATACGCAGTATTTT. Complete variable domain (other parts from reference TRBV18 and TRBJ2-3): NAGVMQNPRHLVRRRGQEARLRCSPMKGHSHVYWYRQLPEEGLKFMVYLQKENIIDESGMPKERFSAEFPKEGPSILRIQQVVRGDSAAYFCASSPPNGASTDTQYFGPGTRLTVL.

V is TRBV19 and J is TRBJ2-7; TRBD2 matches at 7 bases. The CDR3 has 15 residues. Germline V gene lookup returns CDR1 LNHDA and CDR2 SQIVND (reference sequence). V trimming: 3 bases; J trimming: 7 bases; junction bases outside the gene matches: 12. CDR3 protein: CASSIPPGGRWEQYF. DNA for the CDR3: TGTGCCAGTAGTATTCCCCCGGGAGGTCGGTGGGAGCAGTACTTC.

This chain joins TRBV5-4 and TRBJ2-1; weak D call: TRBD2 (5 bases). The CDR3 loop spans 14 amino acids. In germline, CDR1 is SGHNT, CDR2 YYREEE (reference sequence). V lost 9 bases to trimming and J lost 2 bases, with 15 bases between them. CDR3 protein: CATAPGNTYNEQFF. The CDR3 DNA follows: TGTGCCACCGCCCCGGGGAATACCTACAATGAGCAGTTCTTC.

This clone was observed a few times. The V gene is TRBV6-6, the J gene TRBJ1-5; the D is unclear. V was pared by 6 bases and J by 5 bases, with 17 bases between. This CDR3 is 15 amino acids long. Germline-derived CDR1 and CDR2 are MNHNY and SVGAGI (reference sequence). The CDR3 DNA sequence: TGTGCCAGCAGCCCGCAATGGGCCCGTGATCAGCCCCAGCATTTT. This encodes CASSPQWARDQPQHF.

The genes are TRBV11-3 and TRBJ2-1; 8 nucleotides line up with TRBD1. The V gene end was trimmed by 0 bases and the J gene end by 5 bases; junction bases not matched to a gene: 6. The CDR3 is 16 amino acids. In germline, CDR1 is SGHNT, CDR2 YENEEA. The CDR3 spells CASSLEQGGFDNEQFF. The CDR3 DNA reads TGTGCCAGCAGCTTAGAACAGGGGGGTTTCGACAATGAGCAGTTCTTC.

This clone has just one count. The chain recombines TRBV27 with TRBJ1-4, with 7 bases lining up with TRBD1. CDR3 length equals 12 residues. The V gene's germline CDR1 is MNHEY and CDR2 SMNVEV (reference sequence). With V trimmed by 8 bases and J by 8 bases, 5 bases remained unmatched. The CDR3 is CASGDREEKLFF. In DNA, the CDR3 is TGTGCCAGCGGTGACAGGGAGGAAAAACTGTTTTTT.

V usage is TRBV28 and J usage is TRBJ2-2; D is undetermined. V was shortened by 2 bases and J by 6 bases, with 4 bases between the two germline ends. Germline lookup yields CDR1 MDHEN and CDR2 SYDVKM. This CDR3 comprises 12 residues. CDR3 in amino acids: CASSLLAGELFF. The CDR3 nucleotides read TGTGCCAGCAGTTTACTGGCCGGGGAGCTGTTTTTT.

The chain has TRBV30 and TRBJ1-1; 7 bases are shared with TRBD1. Trimming removed 4 bases from V and 7 bases from J; junction bases left unmatched: 12. CDR3 length equals 14 residues. CDR1 is GTSNPN and CDR2 is SVGIG in the germline V gene (reference sequence). CDR3 region: CAWKKTGSFGEAFF. The CDR3 DNA sequence: TGTGCCTGGAAGAAGACAGGGTCTTTTGGTGAAGCTTTCTTT.

J is TRBJ1-3 and V is TRBV18; D is possibly TRBD1 (5 bases). Germline assignment: CDR1 KGHSH and CDR2 LQKENI. Trimming left V 5 bases short and J 0 bases short, with 11 bases between. CDR3 length equals 15 residues. As DNA, the CDR3 is TGTGCCAGCTCAACGACGGGGGGCTCTGGAAACACCATATATTTT. This sequence encodes CASSTTGGSGNTIYF.

This sequence joins TRBV7-8 and TRBJ1-2, with D hard to call. V was trimmed by 5 bases and J by 0 bases, leaving 13 bases between them. The germline V gene has CDR1 SGHVS and CDR2 FQNEAQ. The CDR3 spans 15 residues. This CDR3 reads CASSPQARANYGYTF. The CDR3 DNA sequence: TGTGCCAGCAGCCCTCAAGCGAGGGCTAACTATGGCTACACCTTC.